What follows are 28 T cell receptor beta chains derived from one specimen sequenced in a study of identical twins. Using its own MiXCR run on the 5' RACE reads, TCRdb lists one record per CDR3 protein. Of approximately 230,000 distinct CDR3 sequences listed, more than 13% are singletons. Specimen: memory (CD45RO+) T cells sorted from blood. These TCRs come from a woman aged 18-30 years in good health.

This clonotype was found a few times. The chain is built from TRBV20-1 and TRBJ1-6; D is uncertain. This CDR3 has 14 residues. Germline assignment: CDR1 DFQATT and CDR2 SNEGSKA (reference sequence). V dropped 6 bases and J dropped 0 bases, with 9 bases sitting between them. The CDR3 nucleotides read TGCAGTGCCTGGACCCGCTCCTATAATTCACCCCTCCACTTT. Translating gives CSAWTRSYNSPLHF.

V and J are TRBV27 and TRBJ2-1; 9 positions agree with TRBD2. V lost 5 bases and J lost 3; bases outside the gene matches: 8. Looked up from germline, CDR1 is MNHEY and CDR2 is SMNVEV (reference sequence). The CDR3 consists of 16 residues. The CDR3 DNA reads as TGTGCCAGCAGTCCGGGTGGCGGGAGGGGCTACAATGAGCAGTTCTTC. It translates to CASSPGGGRGYNEQFF.

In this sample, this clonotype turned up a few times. The CDR3 reads CSAVGQLDEAFF. As DNA, the CDR3 is TGCAGTGCTGTTGGACAGCTAGATGAAGCTTTCTTT. The rearrangement joins TRBV20-1 to TRBJ1-1; perhaps TRBD1 as D (6 bases). CDR3 size: 12 residues. Germline CDR1 DFQATT, CDR2 SNEGSKA (reference sequence). Trimming removed 5 bases from V and 7 bases from J, with 14 bases in between.

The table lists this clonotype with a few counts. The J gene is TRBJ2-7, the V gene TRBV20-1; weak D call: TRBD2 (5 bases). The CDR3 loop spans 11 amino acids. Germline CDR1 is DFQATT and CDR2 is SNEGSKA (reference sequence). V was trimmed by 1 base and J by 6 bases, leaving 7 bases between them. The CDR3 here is CSARAGSEQYF. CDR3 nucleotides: TGCAGTGCTAGAGCGGGGTCCGAGCAGTACTTC.

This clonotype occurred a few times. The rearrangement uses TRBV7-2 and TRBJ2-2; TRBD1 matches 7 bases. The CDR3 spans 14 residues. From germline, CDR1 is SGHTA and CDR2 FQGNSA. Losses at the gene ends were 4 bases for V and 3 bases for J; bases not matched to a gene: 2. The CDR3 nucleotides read TGTGCCAGCAGCTCGGGACAGTACACCGGGGAGCTGTTTTTT. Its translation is CASSSGQYTGELFF.

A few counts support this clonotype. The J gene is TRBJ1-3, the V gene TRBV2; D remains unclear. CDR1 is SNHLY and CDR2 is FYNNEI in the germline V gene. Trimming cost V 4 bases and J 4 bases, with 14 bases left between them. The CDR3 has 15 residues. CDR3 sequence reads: CASSAVGSAGNTIYF. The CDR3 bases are TGTGCCAGCAGTGCCGTAGGTAGTGCGGGAAACACCATATATTTT.

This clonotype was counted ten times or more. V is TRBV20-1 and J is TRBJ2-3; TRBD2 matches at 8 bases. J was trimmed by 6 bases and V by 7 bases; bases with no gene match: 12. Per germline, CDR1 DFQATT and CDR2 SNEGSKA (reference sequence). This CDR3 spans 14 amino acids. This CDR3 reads CSVSRRGAGDTQYF. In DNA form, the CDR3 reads TGCAGTGTATCAAGGCGGGGGGCGGGGGATACGCAGTATTTT.

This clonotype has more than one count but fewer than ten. CDR3 coding DNA: TGTGCCACACGGCCGTGGGACGCGGCCTACGAGCAGTACTTC. Protein: CATRPWDAAYEQYF. The chain employs TRBV10-3 and TRBJ2-7, with D perhaps assigned TRBD1 or TRBD2 (5 bases each). The CDR3 consists of 14 residues. V was trimmed by 10 bases and J by 2 bases, leaving 18 bases between them. Germline V lookup: CDR1 ENHRY, CDR2 SYGVKD.

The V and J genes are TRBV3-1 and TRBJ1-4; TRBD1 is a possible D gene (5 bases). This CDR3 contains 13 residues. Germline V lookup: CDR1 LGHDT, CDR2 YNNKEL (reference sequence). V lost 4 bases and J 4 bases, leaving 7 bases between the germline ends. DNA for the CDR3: TGTGCCAGCAGCCCGACAGTTAATGAAAAACTGTTTTTT. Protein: CASSPTVNEKLFF. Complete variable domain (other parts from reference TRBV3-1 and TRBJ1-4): DTAVSQTPKYLVTQMGNDKSIKCEQNLGHDTMYWYKQDSKKFLKIMFSYNNKELIINETVPNRFSPKSPDKAHLNLHINSLELGDSAVYFCASSPTVNEKLFFGSGTQLSVL.

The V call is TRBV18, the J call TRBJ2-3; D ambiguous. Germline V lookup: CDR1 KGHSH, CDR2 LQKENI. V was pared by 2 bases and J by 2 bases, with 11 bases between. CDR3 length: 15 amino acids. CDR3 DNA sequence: TGTGCCAGCTCACCATCGGTTGGTACCACAGATACGCAGTATTTT. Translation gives CASSPSVGTTDTQYF.

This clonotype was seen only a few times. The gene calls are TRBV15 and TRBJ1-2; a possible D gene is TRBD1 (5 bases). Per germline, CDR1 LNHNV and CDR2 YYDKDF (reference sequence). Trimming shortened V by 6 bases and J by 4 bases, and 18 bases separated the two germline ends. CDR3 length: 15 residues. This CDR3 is CATSRLDTETYGYTF. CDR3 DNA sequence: TGTGCCACCAGTCGGTTGGACACGGAAACCTATGGCTACACCTTC.

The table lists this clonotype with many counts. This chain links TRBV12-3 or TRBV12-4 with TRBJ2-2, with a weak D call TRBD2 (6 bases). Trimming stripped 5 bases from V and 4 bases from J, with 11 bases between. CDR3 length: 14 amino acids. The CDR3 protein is CASSLGLRTGELFF. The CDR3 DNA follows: TGTGCCAGCAGTCTGGGACTTCGCACCGGGGAGCTGTTTTTT.

CDR3 region: CASSSRASGGHSSYNEQFF. As DNA, the CDR3 is TGTGCCAGCAGTTCCCGGGCTAGCGGGGGCCATAGCTCCTACAATGAGCAGTTCTTC. The J gene is TRBJ2-1, the V gene TRBV27; TRBD2 matches at 10 bases. CDR3 length: 19 amino acids. V lost 4 bases and J lost 0; bases outside the gene matches: 12. Germline V gene data show CDR1 as MNHEY and CDR2 as SMNVEV (reference sequence).

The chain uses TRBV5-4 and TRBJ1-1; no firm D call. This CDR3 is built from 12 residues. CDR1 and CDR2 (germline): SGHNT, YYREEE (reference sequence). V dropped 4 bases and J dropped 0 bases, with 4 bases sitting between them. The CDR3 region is CASSRVNTEAFF. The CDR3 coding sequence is TGTGCCAGCAGCCGGGTGAACACTGAAGCTTTCTTT.

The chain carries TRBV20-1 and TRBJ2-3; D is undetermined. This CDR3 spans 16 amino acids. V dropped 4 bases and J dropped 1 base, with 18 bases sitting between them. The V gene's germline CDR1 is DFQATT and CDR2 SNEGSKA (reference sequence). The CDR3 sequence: CSANGASFDGTDTQYF. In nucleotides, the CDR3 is TGCAGTGCTAACGGCGCCTCCTTTGACGGCACAGATACGCAGTATTTT.

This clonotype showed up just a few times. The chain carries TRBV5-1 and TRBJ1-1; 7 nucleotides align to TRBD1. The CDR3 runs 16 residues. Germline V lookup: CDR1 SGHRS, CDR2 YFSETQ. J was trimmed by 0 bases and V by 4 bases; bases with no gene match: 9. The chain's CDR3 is CASSQGRGRLNTEAFF. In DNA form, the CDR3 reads TGCGCCAGCAGCCAGGGGAGGGGGCGATTGAACACTGAAGCTTTCTTT.

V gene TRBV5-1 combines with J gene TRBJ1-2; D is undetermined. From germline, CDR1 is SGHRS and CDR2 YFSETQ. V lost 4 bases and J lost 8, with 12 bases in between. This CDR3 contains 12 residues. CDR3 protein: CASSLSRLGYTF. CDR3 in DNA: TGCGCCAGCAGCCTGTCGCGCCTCGGCTACACCTTC.

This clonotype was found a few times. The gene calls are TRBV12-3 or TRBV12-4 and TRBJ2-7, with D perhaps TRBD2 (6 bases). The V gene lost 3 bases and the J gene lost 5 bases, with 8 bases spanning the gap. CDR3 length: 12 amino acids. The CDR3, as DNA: TGTGCCAGCAGTTTCCGGGAGAACGAGCAGTACTTC. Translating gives CASSFRENEQYF.

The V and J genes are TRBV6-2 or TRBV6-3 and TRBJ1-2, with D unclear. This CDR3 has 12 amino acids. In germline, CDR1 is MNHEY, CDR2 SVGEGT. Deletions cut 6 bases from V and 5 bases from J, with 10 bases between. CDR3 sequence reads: CASSLEPYGYTF. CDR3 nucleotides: TGTGCCAGCAGCCTGGAACCTTATGGCTACACCTTC.

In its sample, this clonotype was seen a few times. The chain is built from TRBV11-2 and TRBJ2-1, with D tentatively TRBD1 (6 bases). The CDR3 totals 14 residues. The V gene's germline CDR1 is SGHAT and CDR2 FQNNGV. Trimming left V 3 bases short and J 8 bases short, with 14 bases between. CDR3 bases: TGTGCCAGCAGCTTCTACAGGGATTCGGATGAGCAGTTCTTC. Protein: CASSFYRDSDEQFF.

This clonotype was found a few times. The CDR3 sequence is CASSQASGRGQNEQFF. Here the CDR3 DNA reads TGTGCCAGCAGCCAAGCTAGCGGGAGGGGACAGAATGAGCAGTTCTTC. V is TRBV14 and J is TRBJ2-1; 12 nucleotides align to TRBD2. The CDR3 totals 16 residues. With V trimmed by 1 base and J by 7 bases, 5 bases remained unmatched. Germline CDR1 is SGHDN and CDR2 is FVKESK.

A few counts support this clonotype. The CDR3 DNA is TGCAGTGCTAGAACGGGAAGCCGGGAGTCGGCAGATACGCAGTATTTT. It yields the protein CSARTGSRESADTQYF. The chain is built from TRBV20-1 and TRBJ2-3; D is possibly TRBD2 (6 bases). Trimming took 2 bases from V and 4 from J, leaving 19 bases between them. The CDR3 sequence is 16 residues long. In germline, CDR1 is DFQATT, CDR2 SNEGSKA (reference sequence).

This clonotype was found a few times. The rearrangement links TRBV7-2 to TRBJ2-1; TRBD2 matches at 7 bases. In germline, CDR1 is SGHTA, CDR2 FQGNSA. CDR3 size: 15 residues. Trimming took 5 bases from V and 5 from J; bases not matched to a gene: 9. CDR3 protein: CASSLQGTTHNEQFF. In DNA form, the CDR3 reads TGTGCCAGCAGCCTACAAGGGACTACCCACAATGAGCAGTTCTTC.

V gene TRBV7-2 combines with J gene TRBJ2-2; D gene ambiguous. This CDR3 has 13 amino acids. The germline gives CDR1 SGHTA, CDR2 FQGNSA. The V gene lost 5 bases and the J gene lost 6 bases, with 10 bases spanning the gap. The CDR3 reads CASSLELPGELFF. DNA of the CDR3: TGTGCCAGCAGCCTAGAGTTGCCCGGGGAGCTGTTTTTT.

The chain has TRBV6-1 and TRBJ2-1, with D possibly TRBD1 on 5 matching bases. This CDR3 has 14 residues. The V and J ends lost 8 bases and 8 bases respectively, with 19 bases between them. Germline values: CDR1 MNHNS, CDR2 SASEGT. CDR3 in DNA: TGTGCCAGCGCTCGGGCCCCCTGGGGCTATGAGCAGTTCTTC. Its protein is CASARAPWGYEQFF.

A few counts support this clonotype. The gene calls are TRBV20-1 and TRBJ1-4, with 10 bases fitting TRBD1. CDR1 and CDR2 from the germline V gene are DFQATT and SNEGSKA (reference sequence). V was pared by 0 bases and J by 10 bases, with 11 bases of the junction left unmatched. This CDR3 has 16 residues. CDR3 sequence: CSARDLEGQGLGKLFF. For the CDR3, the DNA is TGCAGTGCTAGAGATTTAGAGGGACAGGGGTTAGGAAAACTGTTTTTT.

CDR3 coding DNA: TGTGCCACCAGTGGCAGGGGTAACACTGAAGCTTTCTTT. The encoded protein is CATSGRGNTEAFF. V and J are TRBV24-1 and TRBJ1-1; possibly TRBD1 for D (6 bases). Germline lookup yields CDR1 KGHDR and CDR2 SFDVKD. There are 13 residues in the CDR3. V lost 5 bases and J lost 2, with 8 bases in between.

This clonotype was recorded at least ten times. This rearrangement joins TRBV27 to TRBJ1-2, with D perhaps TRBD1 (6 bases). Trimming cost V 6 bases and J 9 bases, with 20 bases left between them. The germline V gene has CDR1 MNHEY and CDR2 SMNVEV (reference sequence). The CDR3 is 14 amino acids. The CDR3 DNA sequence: TGTGCCAGCAGGGGGGGGCCTTTTGTTCCAAGCTACACCTTC. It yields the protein CASRGGPFVPSYTF.